This passage covers 26 T cell receptor beta chains from one sample sequenced in a study of CD8+CD57+ T cells in acquired aplastic anemia. The TCR beta profiling, which covered VDJ combination and CDR3 sequence, was carried out using genomic DNA as the template. One entry per CDR3 protein, called by TCRdb with MiXCR from the reads. The table has around 180,000 distinct CDR3 sequences, less than 60% seen once. All patients picked for sequencing had shown, by flow cytometry, an expansion of CD8+CD57+ cells. What was sequenced was sorted CD4+, CD8+, or CD8+CD57+ T cells (not recorded which) from PBMCs. Source of these receptors: a human donor with aplastic anemia.

This chain connects TRBV5-1 to TRBJ2-7; D is unclear. The germline V gene encodes CDR1 SGHRS and CDR2 YFSETQ. V was clipped by 0 bases and J by 2 bases, with 9 bases between them. The CDR3 extends over 14 amino acids. In DNA form, the CDR3 reads TGCGCCAGCAGCTTGGAAAGGGTTACCTACGAGCAGTACTTC. Its translation: CASSLERVTYEQYF.

This clonotype was detected a few times. V gene TRBV19 combines with J gene TRBJ1-2; TRBD1 matches at 12 bases. The CDR3 is 16 residues long. Trimming removed 6 bases from V and 7 bases from J; junction bases left unmatched: 12. From germline, CDR1 is LNHDA and CDR2 SQIVND (reference sequence). The CDR3 loop reads CASSHLPGQGALGYTF. In nucleotides, the CDR3 is TGTGCCAGTAGCCATCTTCCGGGACAGGGGGCGCTTGGCTACACCTTC.

The chain recombines TRBV3-1 with TRBJ1-3; 7 positions agree with TRBD1. Trimming at V came to 5 bases and at J to 2 bases, leaving 6 bases not matched to a gene. CDR3 length equals 15 residues. Germline CDR1 is LGHDT and CDR2 is YNNKEL (reference sequence). This CDR3 is CASSLDQGAGNTIYF. Written as DNA, the CDR3 is TGTGCCAGCAGCTTGGATCAGGGGGCTGGAAACACCATATATTTT.

Ten or more counts support this clonotype. This chain joins TRBV6-1 and TRBJ1-5; 12 nucleotides agree with TRBD1. This CDR3 region has 17 residues. After removal of 5 bases from V and 3 bases from J, the junction contained 8 bases not matched to a gene. Germline V gives CDR1 MNHNS, CDR2 SASEGT. Here the CDR3 reads CASSLSGTGGFNQPQHF. The CDR3 DNA is TGTGCCAGCAGTTTGTCCGGGACAGGGGGCTTCAATCAGCCCCAGCATTTT.

This clonotype was detected a few times. The chain combines TRBV10-2 with TRBJ1-2; the D gene is possibly TRBD1 (5 bases). V gave up 8 bases and J gave up 1 base, with 14 bases separating them. Germline V gene data show CDR1 as WSHSY and CDR2 as SAAADI. This CDR3 is built from 14 residues. The CDR3 nucleotides read TGCGCCAGCGGATCCGACAGTCATAACTATGGCTACACCTTC. This translates into CASGSDSHNYGYTF.

This rearrangement joins TRBV19 to TRBJ1-6; tentative D call: TRBD1 (6 bases). Germline values: CDR1 LNHDA, CDR2 SQIVND (reference sequence). Trimming stripped 7 bases from V and 0 bases from J, with 19 bases between. This CDR3 spans 18 amino acids. The CDR3 DNA follows: TGTGCCAGTACCCAACAGGGAGTTCAGAGCTCCTATAATTCACCCCTCCACTTT. Translated: CASTQQGVQSSYNSPLHF.

The chain carries TRBV19 and TRBJ1-1; D is ambiguous. Trimming pared 3 bases from V and 1 base from J, leaving 12 bases between. CDR3 length equals 15 residues. CDR1 and CDR2 from the germline V gene are LNHDA and SQIVND (reference sequence). The CDR3 DNA is TGTGCCAGTAGTATTACCGGGTTACCGAACACTGAAGCTTTCTTT. Amino acid sequence: CASSITGLPNTEAFF.

The chain is built from TRBV7-6 and TRBJ2-5; weak D call: TRBD2 (7 bases). In germline, CDR1 is SGHVS, CDR2 FNYEAQ. The CDR3 sequence is 16 residues long. V gave up 4 bases and J gave up 2 bases, with 17 bases separating them. Here the CDR3 DNA reads TGTGCCAGCAGCTCACCCAGAGCGGGGACACAAGAGACCCAGTACTTC. It translates to CASSSPRAGTQETQYF.

This clonotype has only a few counts. The V call is TRBV19, the J call TRBJ1-2; a weak D match, TRBD1 (6 bases). The CDR3 is 14 residues long. In germline, CDR1 is LNHDA, CDR2 SQIVND (reference sequence). V lost 3 bases to trimming and J lost 3 bases, with 11 bases between them. CDR3: CASSMRQGYYGYTF. As DNA, the CDR3 is TGTGCCAGTAGTATGCGGCAGGGGTACTATGGCTACACCTTC.

This clonotype was recorded many times. The rearrangement uses TRBV12-3 or TRBV12-4 and TRBJ2-5, with 7 bases that match TRBD2. This CDR3 contains 11 residues. Trimming removed 5 bases from V and 7 bases from J; junction bases left unmatched: 1. For the CDR3, the DNA is TGTGCCAGCAGTCCGGGGGGGACCCAGTACTTC. It codes for CASSPGGTQYF.

This clonotype was seen just once. This chain connects TRBV2 to TRBJ1-2, with a tentative D call TRBD1 (5 bases). With 6 bases removed from V and 5 bases from J, the gap between germline ends came to 13 bases. CDR1 is SNHLY and CDR2 is FYNNEI in the germline V gene. CDR3 length equals 13 residues. The CDR3: CASRGVLRYGYTF. The CDR3 DNA reads TGTGCCAGCAGAGGGGTCCTTCGGTATGGCTACACCTTC.

This clonotype was found many times. The gene calls are TRBV10-3 and TRBJ2-2; tentative D call: TRBD1 (6 bases). The CDR3 is made up of 19 amino acids. With 9 bases removed from V and 0 bases from J, the gap between germline ends came to 26 bases. Germline V gene data show CDR1 as ENHRY and CDR2 as SYGVKD. The CDR3 is CAISPLRTEGFANTGELFF. CDR3 sequence (DNA): TGTGCCATTAGTCCCCTCCGGACAGAGGGTTTCGCGAACACCGGGGAGCTGTTTTTT.

This clonotype was observed at least ten times. V is TRBV11-2 and J is TRBJ2-5; D remains unclear. The V end was cut by 5 bases, the J end by 2 bases, with 12 bases between. Germline CDR1 reads SGHAT; CDR2 reads FQNNGV. The CDR3 runs 14 residues. As DNA, the CDR3 is TGTGCCAGCAGCCGTCCTACGAGACAAGAGACCCAGTACTTC. This translates into CASSRPTRQETQYF. Complete variable domain (other parts from reference TRBV11-2 and TRBJ2-5): EAGVAQSPRYKIIEKRQSVAFWCNPISGHATLYWYQQILGQGPKLLIQFQNNGVVDDSQLPKDRFSAERLKGVDSTLKIQPAKLEDSAVYLCASSRPTRQETQYFGPGTRLLVL.

This clonotype was found many times. V and J are TRBV6-1 and TRBJ2-1; unclear D gene. CDR1 MNHNS and CDR2 SASEGT come from the germline V gene. Trimming shortened V by 4 bases and J by 4 bases, and 11 bases separated the two germline ends. The CDR3 totals 14 residues. The CDR3 sequence is CASSVIAPYNEQFF. The CDR3 DNA reads TGTGCCAGCAGTGTCATCGCCCCGTACAATGAGCAGTTCTTC.

This clonotype was seen ten or more times. This chain uses TRBV6-1 with TRBJ1-2, with D maybe TRBD1 (5 bases). The germline CDR1 and CDR2 sequences are MNHNS and SASEGT. CDR3 length: 15 amino acids. V gave up 2 bases and J gave up 1 base, with 11 bases separating them. For the CDR3, the DNA is TGTGCCAGCAGTGAATGGGGGGAAGGTAACTATGGCTACACCTTC. Its protein product is CASSEWGEGNYGYTF.

This chain joins TRBV10-1 and TRBJ2-3, with 11 nucleotides matching TRBD2. This CDR3 spans 15 amino acids. V gave up 8 bases and J gave up 0 bases; unmatched junction bases: 4. CDR1 and CDR2 (germline): WNHNN, SYGVQD (reference sequence). In DNA form, the CDR3 reads TGCGCCAGCCAGACTAGCGGGGTTAGCACAGATACGCAGTATTTT. Translated: CASQTSGVSTDTQYF.

This clonotype came up many times. The rearrangement joins TRBV12-3 or TRBV12-4 to TRBJ2-1; D is unresolved. The CDR3 sequence is 11 residues long. Between the trimmed V and J ends, which lost 6 bases and 5 bases, there was a span of 5 bases. CDR3 sequence (DNA): TGTGCCAGCAGGGATGACAATGAGCAGTTCTTC. Amino acids: CASRDDNEQFF.

As for this clonotype: This may stem from a read error, because a much larger clone lies one nucleotide away. The chain is built from TRBV5-1 and TRBJ1-1; D might be TRBD1 (5 bases). The CDR3 covers 15 residues. Trimming shortened V by 7 bases and J by 4 bases, and 20 bases separated the two germline ends. CDR1 and CDR2 from the germline V gene are SGHRS and YFSETQ. The CDR3 nucleotides are TGCGCCAGCTGCCCGGGGGGTCTGGGATGCACTGAAGCTTTCTTT. Translation gives CASCPGGLGCTEAFF.

This clonotype was observed at least ten times. The chain employs TRBV15 and TRBJ2-7; D is unclear. Between the trimmed V and J ends, which lost 3 bases and 6 bases, there was a span of 12 bases. Germline CDR1 LNHNV, CDR2 YYDKDF (reference sequence). This CDR3 contains 13 residues. For the CDR3, the DNA is TGTGCCACCAGCAGGGACGTGAGCTCCGAGCAGTACTTC. Translating it yields CATSRDVSSEQYF.

Ten or more counts support this clonotype. The chain carries TRBV5-8 and TRBJ2-1; TRBD1 matches at 12 bases. CDR1 is SGHTS, CDR2 YDEGEE, per germline. The J segment lost 8 bases and the V segment lost 5 bases, leaving 5 bases of the junction unmatched. This CDR3 is built from 14 residues. The CDR3 loop reads CASRGGQGAYEQFF. CDR3 bases: TGTGCCAGCAGAGGGGGACAGGGGGCCTATGAGCAGTTCTTC.

This clonotype was found a few times. This sequence joins TRBV29-1 and TRBJ2-7; TRBD1 matches 8 bases. Losses at the gene ends were 4 bases for V and 3 bases for J; bases not matched to a gene: 5. Germline CDR1 reads SQVTM; CDR2 reads ANQGSEA. This CDR3 region has 13 residues. The CDR3 loop reads CSVAWTGNYEQYF. The CDR3 bases are TGCAGCGTTGCCTGGACAGGGAACTACGAGCAGTACTTC.

This clonotype has a single count. Mismatch with germline at one junction end may stem from a read error. The chain has TRBV11-2 and TRBJ2-1, with D perhaps TRBD1 (6 bases). The germline CDR1 and CDR2 sequences are SGHAT and FQNNGV. The CDR3 has 15 amino acids. The chain's CDR3 is CASTLGALTYNEQLF. Here the CDR3 DNA reads TGTGCCAGCACCCTGGGGGCTCTGACTTACAATGAGCAGCTCTTC.

There are many counts of this clonotype. V usage is TRBV20-1 and J usage is TRBJ1-1, with a possible D match to TRBD1 (5 bases). Germline loops: CDR1 DFQATT, CDR2 SNEGSKA (reference sequence). V was pared by 3 bases and J by 1 base, with 12 bases between. This CDR3 is built from 14 residues. The DNA of the CDR3 is TGCAGTGCTAGGGTCGCTGGGGCGAACACTGAAGCTTTCTTT. Encoded protein: CSARVAGANTEAFF.

With regard to this clonotype: A much larger clone lies a single base off, so this may be a read error. The gene calls are TRBV6-2 or TRBV6-3 and TRBJ2-3, with D maybe TRBD2 (6 bases). CDR1 and CDR2 (germline): MNHEY, SVGEGT. This CDR3 has 14 residues. CDR3 bases: TGTGCCAGCAGTTACTGGGACTTGGAGGATACGCACTATTTT. It specifies CASSYWDLEDTHYF.

This clonotype was observed many times. This chain joins TRBV12-3 or TRBV12-4 and TRBJ2-2; unclear D gene. The V end was cut by 2 bases, the J end by 10 bases, with 8 bases between. The CDR3 has 12 residues. CDR3 loop: CASSLYNAELFF. As DNA, the CDR3 is TGTGCCAGCAGTTTATATAATGCGGAGCTGTTTTTT.

This clonotype was recorded many times. The V and J genes are TRBV5-1 and TRBJ2-1; 12 bases map to TRBD2. The CDR3 sequence is 15 residues long. Germline trimming cut 3 bases from V and 5 bases from J; bases unmatched to any gene: 3. Per the germline V gene, CDR1 is SGHRS and CDR2 is YFSETQ. The DNA of the CDR3 is TGCGCCAGCAGCTCACTAGCGGGGGGTAACAATGAGCAGTTCTTC. Encoded protein: CASSSLAGGNNEQFF.